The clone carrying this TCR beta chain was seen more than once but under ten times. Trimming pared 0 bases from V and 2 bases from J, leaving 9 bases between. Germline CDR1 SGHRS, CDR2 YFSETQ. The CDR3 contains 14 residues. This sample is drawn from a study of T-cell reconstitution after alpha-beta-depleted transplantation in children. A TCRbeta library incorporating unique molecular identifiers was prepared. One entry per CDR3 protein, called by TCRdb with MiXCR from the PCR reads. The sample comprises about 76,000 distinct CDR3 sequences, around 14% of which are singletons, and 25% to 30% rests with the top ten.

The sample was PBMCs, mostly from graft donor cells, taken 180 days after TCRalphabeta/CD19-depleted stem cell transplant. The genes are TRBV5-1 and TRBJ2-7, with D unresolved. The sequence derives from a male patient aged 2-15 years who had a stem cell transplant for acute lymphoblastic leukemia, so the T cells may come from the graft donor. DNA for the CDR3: TGCGCCAGCAGCTTGGAAGTCCAACCCTACGAGCAGTACTTC. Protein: CASSLEVQPYEQYF. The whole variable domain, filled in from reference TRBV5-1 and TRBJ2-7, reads KAGVTQTPRYLIKTRGQQVTLSCSPISGHRSVSWYQQTPGQGLQFLFEYFSETQRNKGNFPGRFSGRQFSNSRSEMNVSTLELGDSALYLCASSLEVQPYEQYFGPGTRLTVT.